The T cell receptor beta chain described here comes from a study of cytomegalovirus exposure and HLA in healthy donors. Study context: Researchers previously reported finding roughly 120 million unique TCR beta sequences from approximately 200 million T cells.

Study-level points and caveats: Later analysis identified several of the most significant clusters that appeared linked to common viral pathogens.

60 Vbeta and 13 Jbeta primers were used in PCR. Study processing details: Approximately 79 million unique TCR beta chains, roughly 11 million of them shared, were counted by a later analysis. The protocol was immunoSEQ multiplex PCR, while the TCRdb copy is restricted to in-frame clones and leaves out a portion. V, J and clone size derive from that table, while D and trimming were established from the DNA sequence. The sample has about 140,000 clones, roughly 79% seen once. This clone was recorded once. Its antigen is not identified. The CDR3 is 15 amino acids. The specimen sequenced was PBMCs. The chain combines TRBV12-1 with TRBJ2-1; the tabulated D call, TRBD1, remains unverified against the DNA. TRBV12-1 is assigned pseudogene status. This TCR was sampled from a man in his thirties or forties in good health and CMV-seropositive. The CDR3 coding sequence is TGTGCCAGCAGTCCTATGGGGGCCGGGGAGAATGAGCAGTTCTTC. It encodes CASSPMGAGENEQFF.